This T cell receptor (beta chain) was sequenced in a study of T cells after yellow fever vaccination. Overall study findings and caveats: From the bulk population, abundant clonotypes could contaminate and appear within FACS-sorted repertoires. A secondary response was less intense yet reached its peak sooner, at day 5 versus 15. A small proportion of clonotypes was detected in both the CD4 and CD8 compartments.

The CDR3 spans 15 residues. Per the germline V gene, CDR1 is WSHSY and CDR2 is SAAADI. J was trimmed by 3 bases and V by 3 bases; bases with no gene match: 4. This clonotype was recorded many times. Its antigen is currently unknown. It was through 5'RACE template switching that TCR cDNA was made, with a universal primer site and UMIs added. One entry per CDR3 protein results from TCRdb running MiXCR on the 5' RACE reads. The repertoire holds some 250,000 distinct CDR3 sequences, with roughly 3.5% as singletons. The TCR comes from a man younger than 35 who received the YFV17D yellow fever vaccine. The V call is TRBV10-2, the J call TRBJ1-5; 8 nucleotides match TRBD1. The specimen was PBMCs, collected 15 days after the yellow fever booster vaccination. CDR3 residues: CASSEWTGINQPQHF. The CDR3 bases are TGCGCCAGCAGTGAATGGACAGGGATCAATCAGCCCCAGCATTTT.